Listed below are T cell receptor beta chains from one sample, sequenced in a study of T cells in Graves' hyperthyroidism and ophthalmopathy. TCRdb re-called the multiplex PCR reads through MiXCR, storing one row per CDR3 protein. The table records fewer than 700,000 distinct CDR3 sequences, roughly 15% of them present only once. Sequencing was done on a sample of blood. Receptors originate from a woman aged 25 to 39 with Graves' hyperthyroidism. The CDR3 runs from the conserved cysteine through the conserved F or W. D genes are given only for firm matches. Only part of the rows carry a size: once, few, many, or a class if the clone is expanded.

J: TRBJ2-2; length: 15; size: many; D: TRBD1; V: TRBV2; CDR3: CASSWTGRNTGELFF; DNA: TGTGCCAGCAGTTGGACAGGGAGAAACACCGGGGAGCTGTTTTTT
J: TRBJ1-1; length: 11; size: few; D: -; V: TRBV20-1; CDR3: CSATEPRETFF; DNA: TGCAGTGCTACCGAACCAAGGGAGACTTTCTTT
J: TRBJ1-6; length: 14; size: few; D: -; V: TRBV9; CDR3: CASSVRQLDSPLHF; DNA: TGTGCCAGCAGCGTAAGGCAGTTGGATTCACCCCTCCACTTT
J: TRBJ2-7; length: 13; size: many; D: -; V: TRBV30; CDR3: CAWNDGTSYEQYF; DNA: TGTGCCTGGAACGACGGCACCTCCTACGAGCAGTACTTC
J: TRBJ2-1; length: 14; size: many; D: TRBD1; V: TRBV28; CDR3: CASSRDRGMNEQFF; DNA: TGTGCCAGCAGCCGGGACAGGGGAATGAATGAGCAGTTCTTC
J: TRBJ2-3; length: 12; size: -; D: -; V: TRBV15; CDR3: CATSRGSDTQYF; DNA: TGTGCCACCAGCAGAGGATCAGATACGCAGTATTTT
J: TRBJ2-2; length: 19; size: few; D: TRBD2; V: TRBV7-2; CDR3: CASSLRAGTSGSYAGELFF; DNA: TGTGCCAGCAGCCTTAGGGCCGGGACTAGCGGGAGCTACGCCGGGGAGCTGTTTTTT
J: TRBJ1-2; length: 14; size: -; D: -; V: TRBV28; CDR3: CASSLDQRRVGYTF; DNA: TGTGCCAGCAGTTTGGACCAAAGGAGGGTAGGCTACACCTTC
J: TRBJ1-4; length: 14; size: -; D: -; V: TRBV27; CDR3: CASSLGLFNEKLFF; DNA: TGTGCCAGCAGTTTAGGGCTATTTAATGAAAAACTGTTTTTT
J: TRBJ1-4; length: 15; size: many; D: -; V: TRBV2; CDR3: CASSENVALNEKLFF; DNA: TGTGCCAGCAGTGAGAATGTGGCGTTAAATGAAAAACTGTTTTTT
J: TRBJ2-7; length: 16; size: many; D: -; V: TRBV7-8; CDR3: CASSLARVPPPYEQYF; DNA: TGTGCCAGCAGCTTAGCGCGAGTCCCGCCCCCTTACGAGCAGTACTTC
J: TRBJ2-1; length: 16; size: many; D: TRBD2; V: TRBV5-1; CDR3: CASSSASGRQYNEQFF; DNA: TGCGCCAGCAGCTCGGCTAGCGGGCGACAATACAATGAGCAGTTCTTC
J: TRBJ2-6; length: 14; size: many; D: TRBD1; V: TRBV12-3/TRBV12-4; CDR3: CASTDREGANVLTF; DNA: TGTGCCAGCACAGACAGGGAAGGGGCCAACGTCCTGACTTTC
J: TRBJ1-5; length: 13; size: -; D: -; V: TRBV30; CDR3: CAWSEGSRQPQHF; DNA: TGTGCCTGGAGTGAGGGCAGTAGGCAGCCCCAGCATTTT
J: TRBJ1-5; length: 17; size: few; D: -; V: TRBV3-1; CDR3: CASSQDRPGARNQPQHF; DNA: TGTGCCAGCAGCCAAGATCGACCAGGGGCACGCAATCAGCCCCAGCATTTT
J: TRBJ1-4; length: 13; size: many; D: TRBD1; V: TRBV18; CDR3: CASSGDREEKLFF; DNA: TGTGCCAGCTCAGGCGACAGGGAGGAAAAACTGTTTTTT
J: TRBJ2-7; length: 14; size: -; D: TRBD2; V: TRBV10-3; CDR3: CPTSPGLRNYEQYF; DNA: TGTCCCACCAGTCCGGGACTACGAAACTACGAGCAGTACTTC
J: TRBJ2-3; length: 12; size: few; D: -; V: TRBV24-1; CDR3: CATSDEADTQYF; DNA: TGTGCCACCAGTGATGAGGCAGATACGCAGTATTTT
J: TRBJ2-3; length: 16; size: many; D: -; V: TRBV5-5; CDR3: CASSLVGGPSTDTQYF; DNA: TGTGCCAGCAGCTTGGTTGGGGGGCCCAGCACAGATACGCAGTATTTT
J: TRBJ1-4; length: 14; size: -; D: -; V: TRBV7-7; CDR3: CASSTVFGNEKLFF; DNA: TGTGCTAGCAGCACAGTATTCGGTAATGAAAAACTGTTTTTT
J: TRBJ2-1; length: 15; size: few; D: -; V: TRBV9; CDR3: CASSVDLSSYNEQFF; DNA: TGTGCCAGCAGCGTAGACTTGAGCTCCTACAATGAGCAGTTCTTC
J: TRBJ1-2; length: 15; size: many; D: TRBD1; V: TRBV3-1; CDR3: CASSQDEQGTGGYTF; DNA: TGTGCCAGCAGCCAGGACGAACAGGGGACGGGTGGCTACACCTTC